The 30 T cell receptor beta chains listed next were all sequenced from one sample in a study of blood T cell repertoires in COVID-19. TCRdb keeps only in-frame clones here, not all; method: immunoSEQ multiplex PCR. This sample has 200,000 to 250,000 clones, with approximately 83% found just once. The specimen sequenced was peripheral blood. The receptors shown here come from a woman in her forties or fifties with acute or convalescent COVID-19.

The CDR3 nucleotides read TGTGCCAGCAGCTTAGAAGACCATGAGGAGTCACCCCTCCACTTT. Protein sequence: CASSLEDHEESPLHF. This chain uses TRBV7-2 with TRBJ1-6; D gene uncertain. The ends were cut back, 1 base at V and 10 bases at J, with 14 bases in the middle. The CDR3 is 15 residues long. CDR1 SGHTA and CDR2 FQGNSA come from the germline V gene.

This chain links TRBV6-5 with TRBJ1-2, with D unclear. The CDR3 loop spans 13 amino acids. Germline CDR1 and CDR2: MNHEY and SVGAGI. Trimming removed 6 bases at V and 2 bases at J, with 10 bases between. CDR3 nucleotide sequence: TGTGCCAGCAGGAGGGTTAAGAACTATGGCTACACCTTC. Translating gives CASRRVKNYGYTF.

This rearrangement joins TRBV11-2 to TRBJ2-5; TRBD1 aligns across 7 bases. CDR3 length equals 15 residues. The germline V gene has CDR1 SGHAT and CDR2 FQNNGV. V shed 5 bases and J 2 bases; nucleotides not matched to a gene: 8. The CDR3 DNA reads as TGTGCCAGCAGCCAGATCACAGGGGCGCAAGAGACCCAGTACTTC. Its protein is CASSQITGAQETQYF.

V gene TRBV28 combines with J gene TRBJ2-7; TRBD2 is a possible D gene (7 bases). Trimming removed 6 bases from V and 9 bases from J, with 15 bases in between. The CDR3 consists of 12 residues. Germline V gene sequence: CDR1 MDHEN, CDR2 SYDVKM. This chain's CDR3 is CASSLTRGPQYF. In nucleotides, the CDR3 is TGTGCCAGCAGCCTCACGCGGGGGCCGCAGTACTTC.

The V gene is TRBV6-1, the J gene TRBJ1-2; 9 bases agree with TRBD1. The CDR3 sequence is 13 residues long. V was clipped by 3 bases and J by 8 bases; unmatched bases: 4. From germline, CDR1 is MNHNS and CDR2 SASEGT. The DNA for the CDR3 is TGTGCCAGCAGTGACCGGGACAGGGCGGGCTACACCTTC. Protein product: CASSDRDRAGYTF.

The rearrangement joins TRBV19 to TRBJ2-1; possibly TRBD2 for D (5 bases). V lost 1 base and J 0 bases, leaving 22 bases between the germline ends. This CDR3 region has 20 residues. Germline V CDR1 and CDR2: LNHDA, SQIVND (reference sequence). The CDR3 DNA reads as TGTGCCAGTAGTATAGGGGCGTCGCGGCGGGTGAATACCTCCTACAATGAGCAGTTCTTC. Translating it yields CASSIGASRRVNTSYNEQFF.

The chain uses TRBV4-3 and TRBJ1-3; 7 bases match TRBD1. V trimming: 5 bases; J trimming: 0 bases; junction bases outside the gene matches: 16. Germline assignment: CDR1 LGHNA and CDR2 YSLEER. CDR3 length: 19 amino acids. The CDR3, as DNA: TGCGCCAGCAGCAGAGGGACAGTCGCCACTTGGAACTCTGGAAACACCATATATTTT. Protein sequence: CASSRGTVATWNSGNTIYF.

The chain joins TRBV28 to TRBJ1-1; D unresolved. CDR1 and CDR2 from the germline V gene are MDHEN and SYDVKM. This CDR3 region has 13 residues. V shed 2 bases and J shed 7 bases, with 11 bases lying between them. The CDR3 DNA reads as TGTGCCAGCAGTTTACCGGACTTGATTGAAGCTTTCTTT. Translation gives CASSLPDLIEAFF.

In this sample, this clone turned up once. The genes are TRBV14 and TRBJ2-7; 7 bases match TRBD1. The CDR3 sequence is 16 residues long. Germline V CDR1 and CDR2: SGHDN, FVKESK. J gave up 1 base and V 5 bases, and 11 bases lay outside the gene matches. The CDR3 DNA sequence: TGTGCCAGCAGCGCCCGACAGGGCCCTGGGTCCTACGAGCAGTACTTC. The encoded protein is CASSARQGPGSYEQYF. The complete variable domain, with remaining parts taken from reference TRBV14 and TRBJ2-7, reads EAGVTQFPSHSVIEKGQTVTLRCDPISGHDNLYWYRRVMGKEIKFLLHFVKESKQDESGMPNNRFLAERTGGTYSTLKVQPAELEDSGVYFCASSARQGPGSYEQYFGPGTRLTVT.

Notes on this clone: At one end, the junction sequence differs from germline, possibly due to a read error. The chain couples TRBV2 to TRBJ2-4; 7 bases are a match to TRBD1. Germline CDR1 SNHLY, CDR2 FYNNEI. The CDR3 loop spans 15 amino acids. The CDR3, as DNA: TGTGCCAGCAGTGTCGAGGGACAGACAAAAACCATTCAGTACTTC. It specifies CASSVEGQTKTIQYF.

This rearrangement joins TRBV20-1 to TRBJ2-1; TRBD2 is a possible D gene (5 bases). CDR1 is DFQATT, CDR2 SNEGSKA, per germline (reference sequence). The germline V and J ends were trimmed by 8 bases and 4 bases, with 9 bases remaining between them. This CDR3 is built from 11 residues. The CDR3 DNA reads TGCAGTACCGGACTGTACAATGAGCAGTTCTTC. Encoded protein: CSTGLYNEQFF.

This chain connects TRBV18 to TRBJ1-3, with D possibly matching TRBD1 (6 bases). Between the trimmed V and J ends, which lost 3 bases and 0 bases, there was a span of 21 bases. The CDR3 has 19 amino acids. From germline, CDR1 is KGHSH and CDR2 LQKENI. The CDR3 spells CASSPRGQSPTSSGNTIYF. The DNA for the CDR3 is TGTGCCAGCTCACCCCGAGGACAGTCTCCGACGAGCTCTGGAAACACCATATATTTT.

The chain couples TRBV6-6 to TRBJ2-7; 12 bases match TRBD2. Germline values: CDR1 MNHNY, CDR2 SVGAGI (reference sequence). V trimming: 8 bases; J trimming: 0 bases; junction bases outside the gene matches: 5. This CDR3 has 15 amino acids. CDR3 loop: CASSRTSGVSYEQYF. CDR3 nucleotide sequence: TGTGCCAGCTCAAGGACTAGCGGGGTCTCCTACGAGCAGTACTTC.

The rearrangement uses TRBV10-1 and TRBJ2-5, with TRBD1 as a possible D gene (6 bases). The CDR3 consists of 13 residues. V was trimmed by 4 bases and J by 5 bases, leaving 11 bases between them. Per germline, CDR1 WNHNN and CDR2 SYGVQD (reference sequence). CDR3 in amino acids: CASSAGGAETQYF. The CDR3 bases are TGCGCCAGCAGTGCTGGGGGCGCCGAGACCCAGTACTTC.

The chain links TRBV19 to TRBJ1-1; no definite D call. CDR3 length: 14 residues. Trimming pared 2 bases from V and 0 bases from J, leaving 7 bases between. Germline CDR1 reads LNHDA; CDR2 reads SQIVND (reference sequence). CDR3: CASSITPLNTEAFF. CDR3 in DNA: TGTGCCAGTAGTATAACACCCTTGAACACTGAAGCTTTCTTT.

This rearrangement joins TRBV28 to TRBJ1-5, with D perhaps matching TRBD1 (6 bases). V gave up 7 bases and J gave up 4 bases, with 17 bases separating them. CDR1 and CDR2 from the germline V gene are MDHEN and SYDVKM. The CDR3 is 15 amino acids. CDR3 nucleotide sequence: TGTGCCAGCAACAACTTAGCAGGGGCAAATCAGCCCCAGCATTTT. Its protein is CASNNLAGANQPQHF.

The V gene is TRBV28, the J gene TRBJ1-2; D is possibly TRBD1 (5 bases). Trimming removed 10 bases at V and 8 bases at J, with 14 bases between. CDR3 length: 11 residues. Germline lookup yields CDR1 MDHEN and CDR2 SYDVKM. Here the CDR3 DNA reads TGTGCCATCTGGGGCGCGGAGGGCTACACCTTC. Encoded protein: CAIWGAEGYTF.

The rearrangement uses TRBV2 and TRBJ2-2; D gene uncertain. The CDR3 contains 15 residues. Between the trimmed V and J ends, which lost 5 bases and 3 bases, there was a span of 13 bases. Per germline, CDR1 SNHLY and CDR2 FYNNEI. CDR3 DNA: TGTGCCAGCAGTCCCATTTTGAGTGACACCGGGGAGCTGTTTTTT. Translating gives CASSPILSDTGELFF.

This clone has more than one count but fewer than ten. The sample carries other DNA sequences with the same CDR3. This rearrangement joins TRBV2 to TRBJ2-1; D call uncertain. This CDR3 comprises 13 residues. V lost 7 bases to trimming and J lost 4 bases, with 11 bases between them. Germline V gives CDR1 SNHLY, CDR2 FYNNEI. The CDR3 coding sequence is TGTGCCAGCAAAGCTAGGTTGTACAATGAGCAGTTCTTC. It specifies CASKARLYNEQFF.

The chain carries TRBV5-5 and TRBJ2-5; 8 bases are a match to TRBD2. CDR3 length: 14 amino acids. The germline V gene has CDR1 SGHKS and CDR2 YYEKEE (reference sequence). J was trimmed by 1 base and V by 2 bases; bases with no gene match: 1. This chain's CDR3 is CASSLLAAQETQYF. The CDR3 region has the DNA TGTGCCAGCAGCTTACTAGCGGCCCAAGAGACCCAGTACTTC.

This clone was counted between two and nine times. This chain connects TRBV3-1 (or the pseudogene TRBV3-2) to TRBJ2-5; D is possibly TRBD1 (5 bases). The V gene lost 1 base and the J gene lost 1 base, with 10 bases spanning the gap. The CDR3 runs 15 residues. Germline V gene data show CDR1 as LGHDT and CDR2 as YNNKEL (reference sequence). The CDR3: CASSQVTGPQETQYF. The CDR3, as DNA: TGTGCCAGCAGCCAAGTAACAGGCCCCCAAGAGACCCAGTACTTC.

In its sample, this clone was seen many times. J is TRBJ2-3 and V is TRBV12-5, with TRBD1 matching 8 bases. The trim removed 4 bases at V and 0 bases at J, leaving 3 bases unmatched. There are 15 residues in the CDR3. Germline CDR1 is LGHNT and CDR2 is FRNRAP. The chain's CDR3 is CASGWGQESTDTQYF. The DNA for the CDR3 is TGTGCTAGTGGTTGGGGACAGGAAAGCACAGATACGCAGTATTTT.

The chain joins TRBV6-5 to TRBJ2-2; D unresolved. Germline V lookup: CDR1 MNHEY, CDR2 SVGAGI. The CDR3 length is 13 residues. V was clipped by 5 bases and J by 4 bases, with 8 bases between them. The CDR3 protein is CASSLVGTGELFF. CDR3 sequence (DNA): TGTGCCAGCAGTCTAGTGGGCACCGGGGAGCTGTTTTTT.

CDR3 DNA sequence: TGTGCCAGTAGGTTTCGGGACAGAGATAATTCACCCCTCCACTTT. It translates to CASRFRDRDNSPLHF. The rearrangement joins TRBV19 to TRBJ1-6; 7 positions match TRBD1. Germline V gives CDR1 LNHDA, CDR2 SQIVND (reference sequence). V trimming: 6 bases; J trimming: 5 bases; junction bases outside the gene matches: 7. This CDR3 contains 15 residues.

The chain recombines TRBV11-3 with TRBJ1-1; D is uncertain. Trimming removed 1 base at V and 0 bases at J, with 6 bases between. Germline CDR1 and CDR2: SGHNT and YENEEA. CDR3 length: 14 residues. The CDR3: CASSLAGMNTEAFF. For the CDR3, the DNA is TGTGCCAGCAGCTTAGCAGGTATGAACACTGAAGCTTTCTTT.

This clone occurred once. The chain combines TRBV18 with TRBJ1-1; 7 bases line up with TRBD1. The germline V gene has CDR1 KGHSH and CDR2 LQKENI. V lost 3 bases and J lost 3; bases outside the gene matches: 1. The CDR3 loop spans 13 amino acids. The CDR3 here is CASSPDRDTEAFF. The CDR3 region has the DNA TGTGCCAGCTCACCTGACAGGGACACTGAAGCTTTCTTT.

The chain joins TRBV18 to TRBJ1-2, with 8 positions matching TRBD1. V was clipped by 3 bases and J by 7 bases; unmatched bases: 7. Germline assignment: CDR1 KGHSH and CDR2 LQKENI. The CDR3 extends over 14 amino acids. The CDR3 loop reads CASSPNTGGSGYTF. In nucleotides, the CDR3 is TGTGCCAGCTCACCGAACACAGGGGGTAGTGGCTACACCTTC.

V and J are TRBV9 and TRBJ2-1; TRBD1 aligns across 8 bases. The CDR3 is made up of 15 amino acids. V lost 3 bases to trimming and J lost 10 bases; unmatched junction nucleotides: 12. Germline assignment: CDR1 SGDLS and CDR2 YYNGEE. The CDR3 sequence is CASSETGAPNGEQFF. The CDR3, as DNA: TGTGCCAGCAGCGAGACAGGGGCCCCAAATGGCGAGCAGTTCTTC.

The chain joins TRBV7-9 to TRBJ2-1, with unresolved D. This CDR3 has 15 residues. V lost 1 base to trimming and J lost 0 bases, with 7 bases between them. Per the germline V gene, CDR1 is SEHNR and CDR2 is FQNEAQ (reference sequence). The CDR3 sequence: CASSLVSSSYNEQFF. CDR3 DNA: TGTGCCAGCAGCTTAGTGTCTAGCTCCTACAATGAGCAGTTCTTC.

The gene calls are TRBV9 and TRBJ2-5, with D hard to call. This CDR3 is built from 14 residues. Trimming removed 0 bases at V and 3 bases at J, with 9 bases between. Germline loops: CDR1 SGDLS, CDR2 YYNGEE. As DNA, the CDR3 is TGTGCCAGCAGCGTAGGATACAGAGAAGAGACCCAGTACTTC. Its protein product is CASSVGYREETQYF.